This T cell receptor beta chain was retrieved from a study of neoadjuvant nivolumab and ipilimumab in lung cancer. Whole-study results and caveats: Compared with tumor-adjacent uninvolved lung, resected tumors showed greater richness and clonality.

Clones were read by immunoSEQ multiplex PCR, and TCRdb kept only the in-frame ones, dropping some. The sample has 15,000 to 20,000 clones; about 89% are singletons. Per the germline V gene, CDR1 is MNHEY and CDR2 is SVGAGI. This CDR3 has 15 residues. V was pared by 2 bases and J by 1 base, with 4 bases of the junction left unmatched. Comments on this clone: Its antigen is as yet unknown.

Sequencing was performed on peripheral blood, taken before neoadjuvant nivolumab, alone or with ipilimumab. The receptor was derived from an adult with non-small cell lung cancer. The genes are TRBV6-5 and TRBJ1-1, with 7 bases identical to TRBD1. The CDR3 reads CASSYRGQTNTEAFF. The CDR3, as DNA: TGTGCCAGCAGTTACCGGGGACAGACGAACACTGAAGCTTTCTTT.